This T cell receptor beta chain is drawn from a study of T-cell memory formation after mild COVID-19. The wider study: TCR clusters were mostly confined to one donor each. Study observations and caveats: Certain responding clones were present in pre-infection memory, suggesting participation of cross-reactive memory. Clones contracting day 15 to 85 were balanced CD4/CD8; later expanders leaned CD4+.

Details on this clonotype: Its specificity is not known.

TCRdb reanalysed the 5' RACE reads using MiXCR and keeps one entry per CDR3 protein. The table includes approximately 240,000 distinct CDR3 sequences, about 16% detected once. Sequencing was carried out using PBMCs or a T cell subset sorted from them (not recorded which). The receptor comes from a man younger than 35 who had mild COVID-19 (a few samples of this study predate the infection). Cell type and time point are not known.

CDR3 region: CASKRNPGRNYGYTF. In DNA, the CDR3 is TGTGCCAGCAAAAGAAATCCGGGGAGAAACTATGGCTACACCTTC. The chain links TRBV6-5 to TRBJ1-2; no definite D call. Per germline, CDR1 MNHEY and CDR2 SVGAGI. The CDR3 is 15 amino acids. V dropped 7 bases and J dropped 2 bases, with 17 bases sitting between them.